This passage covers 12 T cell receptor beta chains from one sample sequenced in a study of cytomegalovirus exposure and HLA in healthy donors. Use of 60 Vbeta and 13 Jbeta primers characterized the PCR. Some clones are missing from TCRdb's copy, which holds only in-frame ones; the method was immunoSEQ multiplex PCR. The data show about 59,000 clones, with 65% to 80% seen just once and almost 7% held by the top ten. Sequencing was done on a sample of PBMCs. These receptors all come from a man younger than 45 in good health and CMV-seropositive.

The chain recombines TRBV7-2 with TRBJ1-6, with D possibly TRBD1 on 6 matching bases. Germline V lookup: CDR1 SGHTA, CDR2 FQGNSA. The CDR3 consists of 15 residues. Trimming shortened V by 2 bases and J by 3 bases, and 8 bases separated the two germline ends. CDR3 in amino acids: CASSLSGVYNSPLHF. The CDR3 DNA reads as TGTGCCAGCAGCTTATCAGGGGTCTATAATTCACCCCTCCACTTT.

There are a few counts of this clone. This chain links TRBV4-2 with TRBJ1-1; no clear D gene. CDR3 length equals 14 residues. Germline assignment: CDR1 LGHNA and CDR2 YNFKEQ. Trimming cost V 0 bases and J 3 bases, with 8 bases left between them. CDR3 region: CASSQDLSYTEAFF. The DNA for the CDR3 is TGTGCCAGCAGCCAAGATCTGAGTTACACTGAAGCTTTCTTT.

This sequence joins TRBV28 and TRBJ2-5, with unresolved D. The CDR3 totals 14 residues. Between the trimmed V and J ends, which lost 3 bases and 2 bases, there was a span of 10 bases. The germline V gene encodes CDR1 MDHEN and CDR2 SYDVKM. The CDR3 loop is CASSFGRSQETQYF. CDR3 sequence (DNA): TGTGCCAGCAGTTTCGGCCGGAGTCAAGAGACCCAGTACTTC.

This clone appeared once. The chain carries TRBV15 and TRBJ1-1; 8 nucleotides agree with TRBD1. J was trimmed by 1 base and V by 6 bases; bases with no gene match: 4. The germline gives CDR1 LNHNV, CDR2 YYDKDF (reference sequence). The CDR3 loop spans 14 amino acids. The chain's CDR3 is CATRAGTGNTEAFF. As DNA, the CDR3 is TGTGCCACCAGGGCCGGGACAGGGAACACTGAAGCTTTCTTT.

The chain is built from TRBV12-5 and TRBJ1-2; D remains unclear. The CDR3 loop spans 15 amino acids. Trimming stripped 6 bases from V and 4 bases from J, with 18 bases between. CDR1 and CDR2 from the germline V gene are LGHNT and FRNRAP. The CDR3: CASGAPAGGSYGYTF. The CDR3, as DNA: TGTGCTAGTGGCGCCCCAGCGGGAGGGAGCTATGGCTACACCTTC. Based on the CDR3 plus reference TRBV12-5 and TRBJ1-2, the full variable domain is DARVTQTPRHKVTEMGQEVTMRCQPILGHNTVFWYRQTMMQGLELLAYFRNRAPLDDSGMPKDRFSAEMPDATLATLKIQPSEPRDSAVYFCASGAPAGGSYGYTFGSGTRLTVV.

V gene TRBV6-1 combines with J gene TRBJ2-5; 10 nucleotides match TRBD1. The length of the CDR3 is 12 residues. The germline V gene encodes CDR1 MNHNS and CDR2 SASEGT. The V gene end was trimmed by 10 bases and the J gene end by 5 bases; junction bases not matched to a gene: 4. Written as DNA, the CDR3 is TGTGCCAATGACAGGGGGCGGGAGACCCAGTACTTC. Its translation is CANDRGRETQYF.

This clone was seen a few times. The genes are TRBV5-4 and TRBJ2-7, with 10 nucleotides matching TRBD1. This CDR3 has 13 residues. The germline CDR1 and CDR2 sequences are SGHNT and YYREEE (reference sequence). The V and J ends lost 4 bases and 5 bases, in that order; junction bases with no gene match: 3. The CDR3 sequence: CASSGGQGHEQYF. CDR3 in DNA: TGTGCCAGCAGCGGGGGACAGGGGCACGAGCAGTACTTC.

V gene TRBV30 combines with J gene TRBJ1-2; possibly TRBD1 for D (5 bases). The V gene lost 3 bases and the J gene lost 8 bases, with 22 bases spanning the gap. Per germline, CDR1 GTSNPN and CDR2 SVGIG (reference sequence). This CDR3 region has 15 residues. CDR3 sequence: CAWRSPTVVFCGYTF. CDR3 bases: TGTGCCTGGAGGAGCCCGACAGTCGTTTTCTGCGGCTACACCTTC.

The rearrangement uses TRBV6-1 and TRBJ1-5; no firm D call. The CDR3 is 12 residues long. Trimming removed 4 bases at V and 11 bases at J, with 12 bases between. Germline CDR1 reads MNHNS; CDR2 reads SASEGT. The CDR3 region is CASSGDRGTQHF. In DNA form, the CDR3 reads TGTGCCAGCAGTGGTGATAGAGGAACCCAGCATTTT.

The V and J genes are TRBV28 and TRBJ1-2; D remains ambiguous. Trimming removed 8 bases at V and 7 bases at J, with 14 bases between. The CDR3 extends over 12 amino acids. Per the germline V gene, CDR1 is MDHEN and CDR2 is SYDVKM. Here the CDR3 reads CASRREYGGYTF. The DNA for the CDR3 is TGTGCCAGCCGGCGGGAGTACGGTGGCTACACCTTC.

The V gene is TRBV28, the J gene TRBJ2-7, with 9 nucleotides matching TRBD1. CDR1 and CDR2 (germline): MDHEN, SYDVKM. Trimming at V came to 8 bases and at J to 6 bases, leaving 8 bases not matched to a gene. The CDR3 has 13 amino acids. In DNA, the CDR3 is TGTGCCAGCGGAGCGGGACAGGGCCTCGAGCAGTACTTC. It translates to CASGAGQGLEQYF.

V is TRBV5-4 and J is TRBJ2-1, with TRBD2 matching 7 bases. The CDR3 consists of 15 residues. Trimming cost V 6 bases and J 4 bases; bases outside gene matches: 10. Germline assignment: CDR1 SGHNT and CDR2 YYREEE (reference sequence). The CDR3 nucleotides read TGTGCCAGCATTCCCAGACTAGCCGATTACAATGAGCAGTTCTTC. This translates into CASIPRLADYNEQFF.